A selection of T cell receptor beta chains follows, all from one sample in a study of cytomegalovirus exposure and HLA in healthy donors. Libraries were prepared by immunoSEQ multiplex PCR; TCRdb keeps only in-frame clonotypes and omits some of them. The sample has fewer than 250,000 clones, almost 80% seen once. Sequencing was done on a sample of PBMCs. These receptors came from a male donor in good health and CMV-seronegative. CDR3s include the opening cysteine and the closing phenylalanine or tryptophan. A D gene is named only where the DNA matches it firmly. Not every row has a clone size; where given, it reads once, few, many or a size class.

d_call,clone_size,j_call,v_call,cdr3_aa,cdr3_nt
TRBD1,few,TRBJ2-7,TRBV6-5,CAINDPTGGSYEQYF,TGTGCCATCAATGACCCGACAGGGGGAAGCTACGAGCAGTACTTC
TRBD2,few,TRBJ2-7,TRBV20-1,CSAWGGLEQYF,TGCAGTGCTTGGGGAGGGTTAGAGCAGTACTTC
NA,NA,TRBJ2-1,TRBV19,CASSGFRDEQFF,TGTGCCAGTAGTGGGTTCCGGGATGAGCAGTTCTTC
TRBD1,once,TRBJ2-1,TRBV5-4,CASSQTGTATNEQFF,TGTGCCAGCAGTCAAACCGGGACAGCCACGAATGAGCAGTTCTTC
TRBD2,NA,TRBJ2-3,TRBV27,CASSLIPGRGADTQYF,TGTGCCAGCAGTTTAATCCCGGGGAGGGGTGCAGATACGCAGTATTTT
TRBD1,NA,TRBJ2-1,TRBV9,CASSTRDRGYNEQFF,TGTGCCAGCAGCACCCGGGACAGGGGCTACAATGAGCAGTTCTTC
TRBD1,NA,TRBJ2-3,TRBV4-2,CASSPRTGQYFLTDTQYF,TGTGCCAGCAGCCCCCGGACAGGGCAATACTTTCTCACAGATACGCAGTATTTT
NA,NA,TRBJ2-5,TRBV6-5,CASSYSVTGKETQYF,TGTGCCAGCAGTTACTCAGTTACAGGGAAAGAGACCCAGTACTTC
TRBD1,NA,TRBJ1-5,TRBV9,CASSAGTGNQPQHF,TGTGCCAGCAGCGCCGGGACAGGGAATCAGCCCCAGCATTTT
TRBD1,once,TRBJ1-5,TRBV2,CASSRQGIGNQPQHF,TGTGCCAGCAGTCGACAGGGAATTGGCAATCAGCCCCAGCATTTT
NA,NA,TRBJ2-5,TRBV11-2,CASTRAGGLQETQYF,TGTGCCAGCACCAGAGCGGGCGGCCTCCAAGAGACCCAGTACTTC
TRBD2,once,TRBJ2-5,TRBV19,CASRGLAGNQETQYF,TGTGCCAGTAGGGGGCTAGCGGGAAACCAAGAGACCCAGTACTTC
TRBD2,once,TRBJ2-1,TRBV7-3,CASSSTGTTYNEQFF,TGTGCCAGCAGCTCAACCGGGACTACTTACAATGAGCAGTTCTTC
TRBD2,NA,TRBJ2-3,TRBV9,CASSGPSGRPDTQYF,TGTGCCAGCAGCGGCCCTAGCGGGAGGCCAGATACGCAGTATTTT
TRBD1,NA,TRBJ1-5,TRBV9,CASSVGRGQSTPQHF,TGTGCCAGCAGCGTAGGACGGGGACAGTCGACGCCCCAGCATTTT
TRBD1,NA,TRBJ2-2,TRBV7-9,CSSSRDSNTGELFF,TGTTCCAGCAGCCGGGACAGCAACACCGGGGAGCTGTTTTTT
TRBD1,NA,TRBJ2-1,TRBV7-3,CASSLKGGFYNEQFF,TGTGCCAGCAGCTTAAAAGGGGGCTTCTACAATGAGCAGTTCTTC
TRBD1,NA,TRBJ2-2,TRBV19,CASQTGLDTGELFF,TGTGCCAGCCAGACAGGGTTGGACACCGGGGAGCTGTTTTTT